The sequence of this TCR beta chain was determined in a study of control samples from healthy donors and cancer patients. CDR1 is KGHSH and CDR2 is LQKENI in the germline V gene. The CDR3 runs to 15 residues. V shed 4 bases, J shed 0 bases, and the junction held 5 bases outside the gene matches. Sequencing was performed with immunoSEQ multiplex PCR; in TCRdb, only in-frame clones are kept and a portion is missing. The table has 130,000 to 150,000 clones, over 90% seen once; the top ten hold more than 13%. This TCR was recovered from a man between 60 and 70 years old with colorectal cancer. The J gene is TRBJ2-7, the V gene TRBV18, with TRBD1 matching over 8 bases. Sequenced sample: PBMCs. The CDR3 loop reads CASSRGQVPSYEQYF. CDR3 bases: TGTGCCAGCTCACGGGGACAGGTTCCCTCCTACGAGCAGTACTTC.